Detailed here is one TCR beta chain. Its antigen is undetermined. This sample was included in a study of vaccination and CD4 T cells after COVID-19. Regarding treatment: approximately 9-day PBMC culture with coronavirus spike peptide pools or control peptides (ViraFEST assay). Prior to the COVID-19 pandemic (2011-2018), the unexposed donor's CD4+ T cells were collected. Cultured CD4+ T cell DNA underwent sequencing with the Oncomine TCR Beta short-read assay. Genomic DNA was isolated from cultured CD4+ T cells. From the PCR reads, TCRdb called clonotypes with MiXCR, one entry per CDR3 protein. The sample shows 8,700 or so distinct CDR3 sequences, roughly 27% of them seen only once. Trimming took off 3 bases at V and 5 bases at J, with 17 bases between the two ends. The CDR3 is made up of 15 amino acids. Per germline, CDR1 SGDLS and CDR2 YYNGEE.

This receptor was taken from a human donor in good health. The sequencing input was CD4+ T cells from blood, cultured in vitro. The J gene is TRBJ2-5, the V gene TRBV9, with D maybe TRBD2 (7 bases). The DNA for the CDR3 is TGTGCCAGCAGCGGTGTGGGCGGGGGCCTGGAGACCCAGTACTTC. Translation gives CASSGVGGGLETQYF.